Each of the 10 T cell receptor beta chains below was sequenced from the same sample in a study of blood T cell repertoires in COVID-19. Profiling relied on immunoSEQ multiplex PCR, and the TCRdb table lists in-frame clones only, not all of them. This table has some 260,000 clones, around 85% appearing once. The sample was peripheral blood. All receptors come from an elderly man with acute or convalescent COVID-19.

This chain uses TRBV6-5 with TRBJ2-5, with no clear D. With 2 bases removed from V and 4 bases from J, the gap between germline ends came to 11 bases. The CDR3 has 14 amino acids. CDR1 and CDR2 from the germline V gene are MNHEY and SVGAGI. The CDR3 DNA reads TGTGCCAGCAGTTACGGTATAAACGGAGAGACCCAGTACTTC. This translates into CASSYGINGETQYF.

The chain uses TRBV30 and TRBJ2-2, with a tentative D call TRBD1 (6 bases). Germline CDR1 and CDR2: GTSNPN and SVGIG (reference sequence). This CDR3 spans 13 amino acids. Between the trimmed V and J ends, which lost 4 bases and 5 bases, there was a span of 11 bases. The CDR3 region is CAWTTRGTGELFF. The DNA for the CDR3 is TGTGCCTGGACCACTAGGGGGACCGGGGAGCTGTTTTTT.

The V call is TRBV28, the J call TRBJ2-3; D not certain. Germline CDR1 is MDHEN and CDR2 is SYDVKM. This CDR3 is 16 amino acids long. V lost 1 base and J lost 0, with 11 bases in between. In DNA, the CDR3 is TGTGCCAGCAGTTTATTCGGTTTCCCTAGCACAGATACGCAGTATTTT. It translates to CASSLFGFPSTDTQYF.

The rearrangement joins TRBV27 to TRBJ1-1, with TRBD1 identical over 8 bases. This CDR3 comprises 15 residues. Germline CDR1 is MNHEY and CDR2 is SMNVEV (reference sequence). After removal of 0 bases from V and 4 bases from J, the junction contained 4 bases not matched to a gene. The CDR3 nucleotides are TGTGCCAGCAGTTTATCGTTCAGGGGGCTCACTGAAGCTTTCTTT. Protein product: CASSLSFRGLTEAFF.

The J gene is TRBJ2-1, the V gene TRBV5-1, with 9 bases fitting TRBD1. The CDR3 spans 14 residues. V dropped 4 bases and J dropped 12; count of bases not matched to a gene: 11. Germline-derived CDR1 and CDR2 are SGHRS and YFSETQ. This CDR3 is CASSGGTGFDRQFF. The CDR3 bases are TGCGCCAGCAGCGGTGGGACAGGGTTCGATCGGCAGTTCTTC.

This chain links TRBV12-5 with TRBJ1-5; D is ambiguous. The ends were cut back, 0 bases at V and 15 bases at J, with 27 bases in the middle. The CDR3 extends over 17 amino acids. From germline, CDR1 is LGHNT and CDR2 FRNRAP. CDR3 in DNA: TGTGCTAGTGGTTTGGTACGGGTTTTTCAGCAATCAGCCAATCTGCATTTT. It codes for CASGLVRVFQQSANLHF.

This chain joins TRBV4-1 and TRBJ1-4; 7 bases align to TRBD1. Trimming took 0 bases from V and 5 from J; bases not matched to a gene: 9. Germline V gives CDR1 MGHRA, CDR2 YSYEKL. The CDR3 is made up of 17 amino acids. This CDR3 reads CASSQDGWDRLNEKLFF. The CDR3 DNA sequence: TGCGCCAGCAGCCAAGATGGGTGGGACAGACTAAATGAAAAACTGTTTTTT.

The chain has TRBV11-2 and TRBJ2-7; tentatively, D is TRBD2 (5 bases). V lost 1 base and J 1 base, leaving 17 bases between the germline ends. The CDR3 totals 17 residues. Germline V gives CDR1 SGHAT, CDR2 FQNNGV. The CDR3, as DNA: TGTGCCAGCAGCTTAGTCTGGAGGTCCTCCGGGTCCTACGAGCAGTACTTC. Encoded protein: CASSLVWRSSGSYEQYF.

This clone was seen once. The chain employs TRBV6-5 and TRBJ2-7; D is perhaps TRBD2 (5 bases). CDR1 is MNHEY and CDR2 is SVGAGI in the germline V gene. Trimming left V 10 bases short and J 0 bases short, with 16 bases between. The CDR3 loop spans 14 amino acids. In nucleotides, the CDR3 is TGTGCCACGTATAGAGGAGGTGGCTCCTACGAGCAGTACTTC. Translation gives CATYRGGGSYEQYF.

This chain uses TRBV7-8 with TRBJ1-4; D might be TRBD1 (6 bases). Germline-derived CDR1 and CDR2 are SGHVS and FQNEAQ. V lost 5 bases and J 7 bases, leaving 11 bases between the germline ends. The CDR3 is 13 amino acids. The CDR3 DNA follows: TGTGCCAGCAGCACCCGGACAGTTGAAAAACTGTTTTTT. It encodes CASSTRTVEKLFF.